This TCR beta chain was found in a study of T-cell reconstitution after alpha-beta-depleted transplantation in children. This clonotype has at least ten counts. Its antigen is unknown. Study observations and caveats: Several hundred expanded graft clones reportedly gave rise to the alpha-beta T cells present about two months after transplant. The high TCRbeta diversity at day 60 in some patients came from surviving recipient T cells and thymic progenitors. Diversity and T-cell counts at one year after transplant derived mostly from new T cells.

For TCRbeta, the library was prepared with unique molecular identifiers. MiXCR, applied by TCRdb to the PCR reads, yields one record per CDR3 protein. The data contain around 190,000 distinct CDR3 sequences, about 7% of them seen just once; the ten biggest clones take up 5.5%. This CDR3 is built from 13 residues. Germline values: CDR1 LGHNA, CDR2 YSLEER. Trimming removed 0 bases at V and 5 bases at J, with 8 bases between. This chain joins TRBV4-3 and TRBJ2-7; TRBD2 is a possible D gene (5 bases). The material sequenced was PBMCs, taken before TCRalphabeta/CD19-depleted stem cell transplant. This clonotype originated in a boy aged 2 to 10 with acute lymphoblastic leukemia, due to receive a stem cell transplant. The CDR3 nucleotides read TGCGCCAGCAGCCAAGATTTCGGGGACGAGCAGTACTTC. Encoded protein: CASSQDFGDEQYF.